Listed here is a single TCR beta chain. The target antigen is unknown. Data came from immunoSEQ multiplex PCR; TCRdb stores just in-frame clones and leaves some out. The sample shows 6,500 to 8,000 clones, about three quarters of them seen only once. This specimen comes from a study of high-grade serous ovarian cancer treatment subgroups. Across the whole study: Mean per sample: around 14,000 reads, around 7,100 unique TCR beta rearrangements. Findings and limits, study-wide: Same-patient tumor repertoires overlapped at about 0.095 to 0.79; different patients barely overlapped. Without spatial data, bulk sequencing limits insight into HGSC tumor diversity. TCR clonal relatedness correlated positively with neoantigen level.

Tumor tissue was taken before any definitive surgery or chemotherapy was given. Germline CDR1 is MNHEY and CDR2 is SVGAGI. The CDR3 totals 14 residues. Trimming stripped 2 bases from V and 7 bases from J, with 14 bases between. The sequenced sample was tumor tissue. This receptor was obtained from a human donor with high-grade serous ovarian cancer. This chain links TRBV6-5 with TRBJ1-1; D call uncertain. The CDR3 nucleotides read TGTGCCAGCAGTTACGTACAGCGATATGATGAAGCTTTCTTT. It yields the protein CASSYVQRYDEAFF.